The subject of this entry is one T cell receptor (beta chain). This clonotype appeared many times. It has no known antigen specificity. The sample holds no much larger clone one base away, and base qualities are not on file. This sample stems from a study of early T cells in non-severe SARS-CoV-2 infection (dated by TCRdb to about 2021). Background for the entire study: Because TCR sequencing was done on bulk RNA from unsorted whole blood, the alpha and beta chains could not be paired. What the research found in general, with its limitations: VDJdb matching was skewed toward anti-spike CD8 responses, so virus-specific expansions were likely underestimated and private and CD4 specificities were missed.

Library construction relied on 5' RACE. TCRdb records NextSeq 500 as the sequencer. To correct for sequencing error and PCR bias, the TCR library protocol tagged individual cDNA molecules with unique molecular identifiers. TCR alpha and beta chains were both sequenced, and the abundances of alpha and beta sequences in each sample were closely correlated with each other. The study's own analysis went as follows. Decombinator V4 was used to perform V gene, J gene and CDR3 annotation of TCR sequences. TCRs were defined as expanded if a significant change between any two time points was detected under a Poisson model with p below 0.0001. TCR abundances were normalised to the total number of TCRs sequenced per sample and were expressed as counts per million. A search of VDJdb, accessed on 1 November 2021, was run for TCRs annotated to CMV, EBV and SARS-CoV-2, with TCRs annotated for multiple antigens excluded. The public reads were run again by TCRdb, first through fastp at Q25 and then through MiXCR, and only productive beta chains were kept. Rows merge per CDR3 protein into single entries with the most common DNA and genes. The V and J calls follow TCRdb's processing rather than the paper's. This sample has around 40,000 distinct CDR3 sequences in its table, and over 5% of those were observed once. Around 6.3% of the sample comes from the top ten.

A case-control design nested within a healthcare worker cohort in London, UK, was used, with weekly nasopharyngeal swab PCR tests and blood sampling performed. Healthcare workers were recruited during the week of the UK lockdown, between 23 and 31 March 2020, and followed weekly for up to roughly 16 weeks. The receptor was derived from an adult who was a healthcare worker with PCR-confirmed SARS-CoV-2 infection or an uninfected control (not recorded which). Input material: whole blood.

CDR3 sequence: CASSLGGTGSQPQHF. The DNA sequence is given as TGTGCCAGCAGCTTAGGGGGGACAGGGAGCCAGCCCCAGCATTTT. This chain joins TRBV7-8 to TRBJ1-5, with 9 bases in between that match TRBD1. CDR1 and CDR2, looked up from the germline V gene, are SGHVS and FQNEAQ. Reading from cysteine to phenylalanine, the CDR3 counts 15 amino acids. The CDR3 DNA has 45 bases and is translated from base 1. At the junction V is shortened by 1 base and J by 7 bases; bases outside the gene matches: 5.